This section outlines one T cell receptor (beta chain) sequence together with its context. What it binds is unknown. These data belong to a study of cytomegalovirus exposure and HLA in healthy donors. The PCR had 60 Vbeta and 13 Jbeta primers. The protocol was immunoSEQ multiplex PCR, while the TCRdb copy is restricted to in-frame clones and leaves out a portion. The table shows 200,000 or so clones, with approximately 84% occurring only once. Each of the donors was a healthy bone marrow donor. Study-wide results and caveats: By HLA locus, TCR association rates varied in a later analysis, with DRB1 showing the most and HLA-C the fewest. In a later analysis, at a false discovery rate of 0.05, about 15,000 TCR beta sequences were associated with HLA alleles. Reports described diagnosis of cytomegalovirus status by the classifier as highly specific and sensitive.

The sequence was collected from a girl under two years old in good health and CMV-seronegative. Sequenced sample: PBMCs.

The CDR3 reads CASTLLGLSSYEQYF. CDR3 bases: TGTGCCAGCACCCTGCTCGGACTATCCTCCTACGAGCAGTACTTC. This rearrangement joins TRBV5-6 to TRBJ2-7; the D gene is possibly TRBD2 (6 bases). The CDR3 runs 15 residues. V was pared by 6 bases and J by 0 bases, with 16 bases between. The germline V gene encodes CDR1 SGHDT and CDR2 YYEEEE.